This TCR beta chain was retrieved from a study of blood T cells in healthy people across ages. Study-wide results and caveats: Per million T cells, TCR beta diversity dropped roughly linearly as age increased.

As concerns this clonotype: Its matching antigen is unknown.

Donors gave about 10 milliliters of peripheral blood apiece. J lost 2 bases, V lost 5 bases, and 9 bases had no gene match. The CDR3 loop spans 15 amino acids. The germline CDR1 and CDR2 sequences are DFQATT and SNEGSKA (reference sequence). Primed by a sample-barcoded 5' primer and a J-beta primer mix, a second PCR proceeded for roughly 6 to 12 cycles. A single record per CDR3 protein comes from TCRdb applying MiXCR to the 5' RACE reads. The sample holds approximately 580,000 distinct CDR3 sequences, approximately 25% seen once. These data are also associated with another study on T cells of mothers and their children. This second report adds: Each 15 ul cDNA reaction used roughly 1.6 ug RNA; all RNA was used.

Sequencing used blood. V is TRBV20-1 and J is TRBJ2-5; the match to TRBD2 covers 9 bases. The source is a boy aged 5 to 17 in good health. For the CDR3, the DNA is TGCAGTGCTCCCAAGCGCACTAGCGGGCAAGAGACCCAGTACTTC. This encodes CSAPKRTSGQETQYF.